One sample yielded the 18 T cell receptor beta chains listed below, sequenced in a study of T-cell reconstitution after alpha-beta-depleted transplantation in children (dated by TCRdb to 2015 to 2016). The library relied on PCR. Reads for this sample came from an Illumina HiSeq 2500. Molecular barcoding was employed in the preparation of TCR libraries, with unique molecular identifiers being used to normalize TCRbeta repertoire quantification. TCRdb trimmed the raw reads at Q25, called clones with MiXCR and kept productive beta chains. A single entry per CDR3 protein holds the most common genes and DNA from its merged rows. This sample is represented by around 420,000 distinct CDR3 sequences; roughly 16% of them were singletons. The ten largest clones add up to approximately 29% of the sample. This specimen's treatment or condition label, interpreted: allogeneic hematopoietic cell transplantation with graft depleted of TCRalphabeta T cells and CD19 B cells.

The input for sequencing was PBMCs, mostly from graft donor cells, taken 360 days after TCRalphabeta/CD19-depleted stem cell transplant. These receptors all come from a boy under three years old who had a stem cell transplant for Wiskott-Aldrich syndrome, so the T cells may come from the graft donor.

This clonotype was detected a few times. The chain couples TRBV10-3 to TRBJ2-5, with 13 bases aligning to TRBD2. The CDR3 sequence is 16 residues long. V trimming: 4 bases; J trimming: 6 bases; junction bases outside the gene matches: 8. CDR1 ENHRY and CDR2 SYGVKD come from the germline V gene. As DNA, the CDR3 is TGTGCCATCAGTGGTTCCGGACTAGCGGGGGCCCAGACCCAGTACTTC. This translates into CAISGSGLAGAQTQYF.

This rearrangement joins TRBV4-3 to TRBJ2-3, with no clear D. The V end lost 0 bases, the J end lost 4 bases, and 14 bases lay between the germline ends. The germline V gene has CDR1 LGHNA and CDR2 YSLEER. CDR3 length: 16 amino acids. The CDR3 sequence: CASSQDGPERADTQYF. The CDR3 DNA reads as TGCGCCAGCAGCCAAGATGGGCCGGAGCGAGCAGATACGCAGTATTTT.

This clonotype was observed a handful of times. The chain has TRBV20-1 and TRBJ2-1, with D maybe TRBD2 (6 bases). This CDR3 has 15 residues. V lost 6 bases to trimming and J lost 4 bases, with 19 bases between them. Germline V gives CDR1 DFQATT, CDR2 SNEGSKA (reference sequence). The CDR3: CSASRVGGSYNEQFF. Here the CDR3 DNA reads TGCAGTGCCTCTAGGGTGGGGGGTTCTTACAATGAGCAGTTCTTC.

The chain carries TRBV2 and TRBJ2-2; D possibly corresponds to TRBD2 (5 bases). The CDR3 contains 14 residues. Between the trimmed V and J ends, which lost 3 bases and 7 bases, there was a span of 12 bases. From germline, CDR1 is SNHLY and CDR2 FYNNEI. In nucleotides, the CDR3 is TGTGCCAGCAGTGAGAGGGAGAAGGGCGGGGAGCTGTTTTTT. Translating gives CASSEREKGGELFF.

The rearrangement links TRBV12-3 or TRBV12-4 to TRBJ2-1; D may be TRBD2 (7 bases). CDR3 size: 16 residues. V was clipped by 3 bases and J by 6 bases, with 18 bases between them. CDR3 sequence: CASSFRAGAGSNEQFF. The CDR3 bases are TGTGCCAGCAGTTTCCGTGCGGGGGCCGGGTCCAATGAGCAGTTCTTC.

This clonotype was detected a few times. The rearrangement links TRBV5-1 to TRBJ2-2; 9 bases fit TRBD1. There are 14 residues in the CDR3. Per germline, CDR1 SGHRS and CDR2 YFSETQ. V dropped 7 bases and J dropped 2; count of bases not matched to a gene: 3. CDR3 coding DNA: TGCGCCAGCGCGGGACAGGGAAACACCGGGGAGCTGTTTTTT. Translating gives CASAGQGNTGELFF.

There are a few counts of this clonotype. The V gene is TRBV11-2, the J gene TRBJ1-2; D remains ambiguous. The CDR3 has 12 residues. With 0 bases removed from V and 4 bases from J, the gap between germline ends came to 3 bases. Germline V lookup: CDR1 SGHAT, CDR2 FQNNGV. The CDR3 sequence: CASSLERYGYTF. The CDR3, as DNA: TGTGCCAGCAGCTTAGAGCGCTATGGCTACACCTTC.

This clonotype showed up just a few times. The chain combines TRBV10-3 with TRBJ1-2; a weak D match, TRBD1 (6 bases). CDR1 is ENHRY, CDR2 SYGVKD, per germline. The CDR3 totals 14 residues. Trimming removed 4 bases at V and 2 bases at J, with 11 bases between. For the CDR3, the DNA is TGTGCCATCAGTGGAGACAGGACCAACTATGGCTACACCTTC. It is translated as CAISGDRTNYGYTF.

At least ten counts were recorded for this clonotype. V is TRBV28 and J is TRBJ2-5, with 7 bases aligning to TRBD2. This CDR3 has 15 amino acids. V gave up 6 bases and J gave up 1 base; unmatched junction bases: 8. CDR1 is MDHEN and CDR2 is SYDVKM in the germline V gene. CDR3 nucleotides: TGTGCCAGCAGCCGCTCATCGGGGGGCCAAGAGACCCAGTACTTC. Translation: CASSRSSGGQETQYF. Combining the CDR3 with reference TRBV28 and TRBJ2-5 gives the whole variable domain DVKVTQSSRYLVKRTGEKVFLECVQDMDHENMFWYRQDPGLGLRLIYFSYDVKMKEKGDIPEGYSVSREKKERFSLILESASTNQTSMYLCASSRSSGGQETQYFGPGTRLLVL.

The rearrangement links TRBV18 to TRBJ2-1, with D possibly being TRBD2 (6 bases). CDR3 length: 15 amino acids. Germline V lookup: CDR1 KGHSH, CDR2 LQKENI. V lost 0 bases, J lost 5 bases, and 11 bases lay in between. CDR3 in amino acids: CASSPPTGDNNEQFF. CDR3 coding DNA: TGTGCCAGCTCACCACCGACGGGAGACAACAATGAGCAGTTCTTC.

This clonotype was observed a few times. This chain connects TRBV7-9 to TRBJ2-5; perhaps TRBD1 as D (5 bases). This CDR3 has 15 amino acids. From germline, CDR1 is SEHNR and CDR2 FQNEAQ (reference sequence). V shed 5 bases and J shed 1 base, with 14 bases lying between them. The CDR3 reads CASSPPRAAQETQYF. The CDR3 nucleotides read TGTGCCAGCAGCCCACCCAGGGCGGCCCAAGAGACCCAGTACTTC.

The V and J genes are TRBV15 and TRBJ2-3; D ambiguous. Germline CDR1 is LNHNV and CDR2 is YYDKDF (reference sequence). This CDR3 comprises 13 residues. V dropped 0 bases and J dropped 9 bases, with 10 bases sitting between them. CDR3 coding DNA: TGTGCCACCAGCAGAGATCAGTCGCTGACGCAGTATTTT. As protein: CATSRDQSLTQYF.

This CDR3 reads CATSRDVSAPGRETQYF. For the CDR3, the DNA is TGTGCCACCAGCAGAGATGTCTCCGCCCCAGGGAGGGAGACCCAGTACTTC. The chain joins TRBV15 to TRBJ2-5; D perhaps matches TRBD2 (6 bases). Per the germline V gene, CDR1 is LNHNV and CDR2 is YYDKDF (reference sequence). There are 17 residues in the CDR3. V was trimmed by 0 bases and J by 5 bases, leaving 19 bases between them.

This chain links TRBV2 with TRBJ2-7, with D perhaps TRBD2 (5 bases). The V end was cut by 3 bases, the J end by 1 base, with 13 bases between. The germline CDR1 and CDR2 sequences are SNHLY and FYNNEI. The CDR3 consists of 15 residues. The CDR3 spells CASSDLRTGSYEQYF. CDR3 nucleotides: TGTGCCAGCAGTGACCTCCGGACTGGGTCCTACGAGCAGTACTTC.

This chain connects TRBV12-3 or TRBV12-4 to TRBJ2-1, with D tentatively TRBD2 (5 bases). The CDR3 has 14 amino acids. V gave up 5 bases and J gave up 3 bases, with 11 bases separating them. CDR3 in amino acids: CASSPSRGYNEQFF. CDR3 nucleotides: TGTGCCAGCAGTCCGTCTCGGGGCTACAATGAGCAGTTCTTC.

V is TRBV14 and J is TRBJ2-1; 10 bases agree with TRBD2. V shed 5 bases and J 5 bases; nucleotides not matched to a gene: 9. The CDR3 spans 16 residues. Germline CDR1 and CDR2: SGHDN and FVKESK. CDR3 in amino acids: CASSILTSGPHNEQFF. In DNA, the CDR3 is TGTGCCAGCAGCATTTTGACTAGCGGGCCCCACAATGAGCAGTTCTTC.

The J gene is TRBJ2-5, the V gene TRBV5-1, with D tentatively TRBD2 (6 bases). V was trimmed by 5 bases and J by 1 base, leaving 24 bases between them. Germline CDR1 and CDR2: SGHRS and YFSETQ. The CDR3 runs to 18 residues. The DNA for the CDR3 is TGCGCCAGCAGACCGGGACTCCATCCCCGACCAGTCCAAGAGACCCAGTACTTC. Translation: CASRPGLHPRPVQETQYF. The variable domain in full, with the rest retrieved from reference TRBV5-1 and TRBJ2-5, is KAGVTQTPRYLIKTRGQQVTLSCSPISGHRSVSWYQQTPGQGLQFLFEYFSETQRNKGNFPGRFSGRQFSNSRSEMNVSTLELGDSALYLCASRPGLHPRPVQETQYFGPGTRLLVL.

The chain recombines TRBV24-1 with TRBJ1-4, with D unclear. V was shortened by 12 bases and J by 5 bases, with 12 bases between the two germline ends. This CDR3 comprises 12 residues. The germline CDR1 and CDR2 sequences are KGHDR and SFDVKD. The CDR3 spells CAVRDANEKLFF. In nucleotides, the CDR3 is TGTGCCGTGCGTGACGCGAATGAAAAACTGTTTTTT.